The clone carrying this TCR beta chain was detected a few times. Its specificity is not known. Sequencing used immunoSEQ multiplex PCR; TCRdb keeps in-frame clones, though not all of them. The data contain tens of thousands of clones, approximately 83% of them singletons. The data belong to a study of a mutant IDH1 vaccine in newly diagnosed glioma. Time point here: week 5, during vaccination. Every vaccination contained 300 ug of the mutant IDH1 20-mer peptide and was paired with topical imiquimod. The sample in question was PBMCs, obtained from a glioma patient whose treatment included an IDH1 peptide vaccine. This clonotype was sampled from a man aged 40-49 years with glioma.

The CDR3: CASSPRLVRYNEQFF. As DNA, the CDR3 is TGTGCCAGCAGTCCACGTCTAGTGCGCTACAATGAGCAGTTCTTC. This sequence joins TRBV6-5 and TRBJ2-1, with unresolved D. The V and J ends lost 5 bases and 3 bases respectively, with 14 bases between them. CDR1 and CDR2 from the germline V gene are MNHEY and SVGAGI. This CDR3 spans 15 amino acids.